What follows are 20 T cell receptor beta chains derived from one specimen sequenced in a study of cytomegalovirus exposure and HLA in healthy donors. Use of 60 Vbeta and 13 Jbeta primers characterized the PCR. Repertoires were generated with immunoSEQ multiplex PCR, while TCRdb's copy carries only in-frame clones and drops some. The sample carries about 200,000 clones, 70% to 90% recorded once. Sequences were obtained from PBMCs. The receptors shown here come from a woman between 18 and 30 years old in good health and CMV-seronegative.

This clone turned up a few times. J is TRBJ1-1 and V is TRBV5-1; a possible D gene is TRBD1 (5 bases). Germline lookup yields CDR1 SGHRS and CDR2 YFSETQ. Trimming took 3 bases from V and 1 from J, leaving 13 bases between them. There are 15 residues in the CDR3. The CDR3 DNA is TGCGCCAGCAGCTGGGGCCCTGGTACGAACACTGAAGCTTTCTTT. The encoded protein is CASSWGPGTNTEAFF.

DNA of the CDR3: TGTGCCAGCAGCTTGGGGGGTGCAGGGGGAACTGAAGCTTTCTTT. This translates into CASSLGGAGGTEAFF. The V gene is TRBV5-4, the J gene TRBJ1-1; 7 bases are shared with TRBD1. Germline V gene data show CDR1 as SGHNT and CDR2 as YYREEE (reference sequence). Trimming cost V 0 bases and J 5 bases; bases outside gene matches: 7. The CDR3 length is 15 residues.

The J gene is TRBJ1-1, the V gene TRBV30; D may be TRBD1 (5 bases). V lost 0 bases and J lost 6, with 14 bases in between. The CDR3 spans 14 residues. Germline CDR1 is GTSNPN and CDR2 is SVGIG (reference sequence). The CDR3, as DNA: TGTGCCTGGAGTGTACTGGGGGGTAAGGCTGAAGCTTTCTTT. Translation gives CAWSVLGGKAEAFF.

This sequence joins TRBV6-5 and TRBJ1-2, with 9 bases aligning to TRBD1. The length of the CDR3 is 14 residues. Germline V CDR1 and CDR2: MNHEY, SVGAGI. Trimming removed 3 bases from V and 3 bases from J; junction bases left unmatched: 2. The CDR3 DNA reads as TGTGCCAGCAGTTATGGGGACAGGGACTATGGCTACACCTTC. Residues: CASSYGDRDYGYTF.

The chain recombines TRBV28 with TRBJ1-2; perhaps TRBD1 as D (5 bases). The CDR3 spans 19 residues. Germline V gene data show CDR1 as MDHEN and CDR2 as SYDVKM. Trimming took off 2 bases at V and 1 base at J, with 23 bases between the two ends. CDR3 sequence reads: CASSLVTAAGQLDNYGYTF. CDR3 nucleotide sequence: TGTGCCAGCAGTTTAGTGACGGCGGCAGGGCAATTGGATAACTATGGCTACACCTTC.

The genes are TRBV6-6 and TRBJ2-3; 11 bases agree with TRBD1. V lost 2 bases to trimming and J lost 4 bases; unmatched junction nucleotides: 2. Germline V gene sequence: CDR1 MNHNY, CDR2 SVGAGI (reference sequence). CDR3 size: 15 residues. The CDR3 sequence is CASSYGTGGADTQYF. In DNA form, the CDR3 reads TGTGCCAGCAGTTACGGGACAGGGGGAGCAGATACGCAGTATTTT.

This clone was observed a handful of times. The chain recombines TRBV7-2 with TRBJ2-7, with 7 bases that match TRBD2. CDR3 length: 17 amino acids. The V segment lost 5 bases and the J segment 3 bases; nucleotides outside the gene matches: 16. Per germline, CDR1 SGHTA and CDR2 FQGNSA. CDR3 DNA: TGTGCCAGCAGCCCCTTTAGGCCCGGGACTAACAACTACGAGCAGTACTTC. It encodes CASSPFRPGTNNYEQYF.

The genes are TRBV15 and TRBJ1-5; D uncertain. Deletions cut 7 bases from V and 0 bases from J, with 10 bases between. This CDR3 is 14 amino acids long. The germline CDR1 and CDR2 sequences are LNHNV and YYDKDF (reference sequence). CDR3 sequence: CATTEVLSNQPQHF. CDR3 bases: TGTGCCACCACGGAGGTCCTTAGCAATCAGCCCCAGCATTTT.

J is TRBJ2-7 and V is TRBV10-3; 8 bases agree with TRBD1. Trimming at V came to 9 bases and at J to 6 bases, leaving 13 bases not matched to a gene. This CDR3 contains 14 residues. CDR1 is ENHRY, CDR2 SYGVKD, per germline. Here the CDR3 reads CAIGVGDRPFEQYF. In nucleotides, the CDR3 is TGTGCCATAGGGGTTGGGGACAGGCCTTTCGAGCAGTACTTC.

The chain recombines TRBV18 with TRBJ2-1; 9 bases align to TRBD2. The CDR3 consists of 14 residues. The germline gives CDR1 KGHSH, CDR2 LQKENI. With V trimmed by 6 bases and J by 8 bases, 8 bases remained unmatched. The CDR3 region is CASSPLSGRHEQFF. The CDR3 DNA reads TGTGCCAGCTCCCCTCTTAGCGGGAGACATGAGCAGTTCTTC. The full variable domain, rest sourced from reference TRBV18 and TRBJ2-1, is NAGVMQNPRHLVRRRGQEARLRCSPMKGHSHVYWYRQLPEEGLKFMVYLQKENIIDESGMPKERFSAEFPKEGPSILRIQQVVRGDSAAYFCASSPLSGRHEQFFGPGTRLTVL.

The chain employs TRBV25-1 and TRBJ1-5; 8 bases are shared with TRBD1. Germline trimming cut 4 bases from V and 2 bases from J; bases unmatched to any gene: 1. In germline, CDR1 is MGHDK, CDR2 SYGVNS. The CDR3 runs 14 residues. CDR3 bases: TGTGCCAGCAGTGCGACAGGGGGCAATCAGCCCCAGCATTTT. Translation: CASSATGGNQPQHF.

This clone has just one count. V usage is TRBV5-4 and J usage is TRBJ2-7; perhaps TRBD2 as D (6 bases). The length of the CDR3 is 13 residues. Germline CDR1 and CDR2: SGHNT and YYREEE (reference sequence). V was trimmed by 2 bases and J by 10 bases, leaving 16 bases between them. In DNA form, the CDR3 reads TGTGCCAGCAGCTTACCGGGACTTAAAACTCAGTACTTC. Translation: CASSLPGLKTQYF.

This clone showed up just once. The V and J genes are TRBV13 and TRBJ2-2, with TRBD2 as a possible D gene (5 bases). The CDR3 extends over 13 amino acids. In germline, CDR1 is PRHDT, CDR2 FYEKMQ (reference sequence). The V end was cut by 3 bases, the J end by 3 bases, with 5 bases between. The CDR3 spells CASSFGDTGELFF. In DNA, the CDR3 is TGTGCCAGCAGCTTCGGGGACACCGGGGAGCTGTTTTTT.

This clone was detected only a few times. The V call is TRBV18, the J call TRBJ2-7, with 9 bases matching TRBD1. V lost 4 bases and J lost 4; bases outside the gene matches: 8. The germline gives CDR1 KGHSH, CDR2 LQKENI. This CDR3 is 15 amino acids long. This chain's CDR3 is CASSLRQGERYEQYF. CDR3 nucleotides: TGTGCCAGCTCACTAAGACAGGGGGAGAGGTACGAGCAGTACTTC.

The rearrangement links TRBV27 to TRBJ2-1, with 7 positions matching TRBD2. The germline gives CDR1 MNHEY, CDR2 SMNVEV (reference sequence). The junction had 7 bases not matched to a gene; V was cut back by 5 bases and J by 3 bases. The CDR3 covers 15 residues. In DNA, the CDR3 is TGTGCCAGCAGTCCCCGGGGAGGGAACTACAATGAGCAGTTCTTC. Protein: CASSPRGGNYNEQFF.

The gene calls are TRBV28 and TRBJ1-5, with D possibly TRBD1 on 5 matching bases. Per germline, CDR1 MDHEN and CDR2 SYDVKM. The CDR3 runs to 14 residues. V lost 5 bases, J lost 6 bases, and 14 bases lay in between. CDR3: CASSGTGLGQPQHF. CDR3 nucleotide sequence: TGTGCCAGCAGTGGAACAGGTCTGGGTCAGCCCCAGCATTTT.

A single count supports this clone. The chain carries TRBV6-5 and TRBJ1-2; D is unresolved. The germline gives CDR1 MNHEY, CDR2 SVGAGI. The CDR3 is 13 residues long. V was clipped by 0 bases and J by 9 bases, with 11 bases between them. The CDR3 DNA is TGTGCCAGCAGTTACTCGTCGCAGTCCCGCTACACCTTC. Encoded protein: CASSYSSQSRYTF.

The CDR3 spells CASSLGTGSPYEQYF. The CDR3 DNA reads as TGCGCCAGCAGCCTGGGGACAGGTTCCCCCTACGAGCAGTACTTC. V usage is TRBV5-1 and J usage is TRBJ2-7; 8 bases line up with TRBD1. The CDR3 covers 15 residues. CDR1 and CDR2 (germline): SGHRS, YFSETQ. The V gene end was trimmed by 4 bases and the J gene end by 2 bases; junction bases not matched to a gene: 8.

The chain carries TRBV29-1 and TRBJ2-7, with 7 bases matching TRBD2. Trimming took 4 bases from V and 3 from J; bases not matched to a gene: 12. There are 15 residues in the CDR3. Germline CDR1 and CDR2: SQVTM and ANQGSEA. The CDR3 DNA sequence: TGCAGCGTTGTGGGGGGGGACGGTGGGAGCTACGAGCAGTACTTC. This gives the protein CSVVGGDGGSYEQYF.

This clone has a single count. The gene calls are TRBV29-1 and TRBJ2-5, with 8 bases lining up with TRBD2. Looked up from germline, CDR1 is SQVTM and CDR2 is ANQGSEA. The CDR3 runs 13 residues. V was pared by 6 bases and J by 4 bases, with 7 bases of the junction left unmatched. This chain's CDR3 is CSVRGGTGETQYF. CDR3 coding DNA: TGCAGCGTCCGGGGGGGGACGGGAGAGACCCAGTACTTC.